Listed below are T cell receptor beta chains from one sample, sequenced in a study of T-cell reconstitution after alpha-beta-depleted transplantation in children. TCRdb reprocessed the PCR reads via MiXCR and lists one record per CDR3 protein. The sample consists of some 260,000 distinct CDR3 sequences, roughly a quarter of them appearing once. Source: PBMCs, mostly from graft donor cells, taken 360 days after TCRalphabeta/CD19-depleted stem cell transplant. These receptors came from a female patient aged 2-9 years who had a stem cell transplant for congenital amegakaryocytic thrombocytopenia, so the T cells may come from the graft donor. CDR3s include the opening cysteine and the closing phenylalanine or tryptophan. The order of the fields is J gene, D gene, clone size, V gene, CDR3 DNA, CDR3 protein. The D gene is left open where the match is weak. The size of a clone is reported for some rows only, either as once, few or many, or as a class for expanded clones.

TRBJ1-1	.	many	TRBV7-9	TGTGCCAGCAGCACCACACAGGGACTACAGGCACCCACTGAAGCTTTCTTT	CASSTTQGLQAPTEAFF
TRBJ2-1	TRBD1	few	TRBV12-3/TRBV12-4	TGTGCCAGTCAGGGGGCGGACCATGAGCAGTTCTTC	CASQGADHEQFF
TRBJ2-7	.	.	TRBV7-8	TGTGCCAGCAGTCCGGATGAAAATAGCTACTACGAGCAGTACTTC	CASSPDENSYYEQYF
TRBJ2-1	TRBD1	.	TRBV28	TGTGCCAGCAGTTTTTGGGGACAGGGAAACTACAATGAGCAGTTCTTC	CASSFWGQGNYNEQFF
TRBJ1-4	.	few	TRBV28	TGTGCCAGCAGTTCAGGGGATAGGTCTAATGAAAAACTGTTTTTT	CASSSGDRSNEKLFF
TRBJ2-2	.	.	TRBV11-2	TGTGCCAGCAGCAAGCTGGGACCAAACACCGGGGAGCTGTTTTTT	CASSKLGPNTGELFF
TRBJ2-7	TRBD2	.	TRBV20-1	TGCAGTGCTAACAAAGGGACTAGCGGGACCTACGAGCAGTACTTC	CSANKGTSGTYEQYF
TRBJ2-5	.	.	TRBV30	TGTGCCTGGACCCCGACAAAGAGGCTGGACCAAGAGACCCAGTACTTC	CAWTPTKRLDQETQYF
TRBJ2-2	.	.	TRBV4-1	TGCGCCAGCAGGCAGCCTCTCGCGACAGGCAGGGAGCTGTTTTTT	CASRQPLATGRELFF
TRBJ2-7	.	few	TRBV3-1	TGTGCCAGCAGCCAGGCCACAGCTCAGCAGTACTTC	CASSQATAQQYF
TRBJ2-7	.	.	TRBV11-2	TGTGCCAGCAGCCAAGTCGGGTCCCCGGGAACCTACGAGCAGTACTTC	CASSQVGSPGTYEQYF
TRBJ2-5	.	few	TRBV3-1	TGTGCCAGCAGCTCTCACTGGGAGACCCAGTACTTC	CASSSHWETQYF
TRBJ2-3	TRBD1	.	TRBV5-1	TGCGCCAGCAGCTTCTGGACAGGGGGCGACTTGACAGATACGCAGTATTTT	CASSFWTGGDLTDTQYF
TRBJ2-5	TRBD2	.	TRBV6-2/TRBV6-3	TGTGCCAGCAGTTACTCTTTGTCTAGCGGGATGGGTGCCTTACAAGAGACCCAGTACTTC	CASSYSLSSGMGALQETQYF
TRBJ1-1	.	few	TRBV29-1	TGCAGCGCCGTTCGGGGTCCCGCGGGGGCTTTCTTT	CSAVRGPAGAFF
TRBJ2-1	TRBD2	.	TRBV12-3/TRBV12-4	TGTGCCAGCCAACTTCGAAGGGCGGGAGCGAATGAGCAGTTCTTC	CASQLRRAGANEQFF
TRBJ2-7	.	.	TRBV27	TGTGCCAGCAGTTTATCCAGGGGCCCGGGCTACGAGCAGTACTTC	CASSLSRGPGYEQYF
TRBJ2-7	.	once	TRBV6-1	TGTGCCAGCAGTGAACCGGCAGGGTACTACGAGCAGTACTTC	CASSEPAGYYEQYF
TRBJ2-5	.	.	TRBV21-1	TGTGCCAGCAGCCTCTTTAACATCCAGGCAGACCAAGAGACCCAGTACTTC	CASSLFNIQADQETQYF
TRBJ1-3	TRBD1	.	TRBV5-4	TGTGCCAGCAGCTTGGAGGGGGCGATATCTGGAAACACCATATATTTT	CASSLEGAISGNTIYF
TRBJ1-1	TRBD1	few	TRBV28	TGTGCCAGCAGTCCCCGGGACAGCCGTGGTGGTGAAGCTTTCTTT	CASSPRDSRGGEAFF
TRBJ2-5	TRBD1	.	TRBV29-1	TGCAGCACTGGTGGTTGGGGACAGGCACCTCAAGAGACCCAGTACTTC	CSTGGWGQAPQETQYF
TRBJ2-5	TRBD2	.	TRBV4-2	TGTGCCAGCAGCCAGGAAACCGGGACTAGGTTTGGAGAGACCCAGTACTTC	CASSQETGTRFGETQYF
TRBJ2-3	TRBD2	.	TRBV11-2	TGTGCCAGCAGCCCCGGGACTAGCGGGGTGGTGGGCACAGATACGCAGTATTTT	CASSPGTSGVVGTDTQYF
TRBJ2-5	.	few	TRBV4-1	TGCGCCAGCAGCCAAGCTGCTACCGCGACCCAGTACTTC	CASSQAATATQYF
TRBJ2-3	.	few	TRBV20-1	TGCAGTGCCACCCGGGGGCATGGGGGCACAGATACGCAGTATTTT	CSATRGHGGTDTQYF
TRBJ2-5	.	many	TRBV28	TGTGCCAGCAGCTCACTACCCCAAGTGACCCAGTACTTC	CASSSLPQVTQYF
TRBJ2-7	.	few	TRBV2	TGTGCCAGCATCAACGCTGGGAGCTCCTACGAGCAGTACTTC	CASINAGSSYEQYF
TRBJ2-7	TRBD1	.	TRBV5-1	TGCGCCAGCGGAACCGGGACAGTCCTCTACGAGCAGTACTTC	CASGTGTVLYEQYF
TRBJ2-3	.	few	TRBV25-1	TGTGCCAGCAGTGTCGACCCGCGGCCCTTAGATGCAGATACGCAGTATTTT	CASSVDPRPLDADTQYF
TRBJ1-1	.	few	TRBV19	TGTGCCAGTAGTATAAGGGCGTCAGCAAACACTGAAGCTTTCTTT	CASSIRASANTEAFF
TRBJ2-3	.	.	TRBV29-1	TGCAGCGTTGCCGAAGTCACAGATACGCAGTATTTT	CSVAEVTDTQYF
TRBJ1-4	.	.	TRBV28	TGTGCCACCAGTGACGAGGGCCGGGTTGAAAAACTGTTTTTT	CATSDEGRVEKLFF
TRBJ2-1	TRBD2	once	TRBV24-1	TGTGCCACCAGTGGAACTAGCGGGAACCCCTACAATGAGCAGTTCTTC	CATSGTSGNPYNEQFF
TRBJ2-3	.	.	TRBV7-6	TGTGCCAGCAGCTTAGTTTCAGTGGGAGGCGGCTCAGATACGCAGTATTTT	CASSLVSVGGGSDTQYF
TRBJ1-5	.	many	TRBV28	TGTGCCAGCAGTAAAGAGACAGGTTGGAGCAATCAGCCCCAGCATTTT	CASSKETGWSNQPQHF
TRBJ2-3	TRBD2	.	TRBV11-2	TGTGCCAGCAGCATTTGGTTTCCCGGGACTAGCGGGGAACTAGATACGCAGTATTTT	CASSIWFPGTSGELDTQYF
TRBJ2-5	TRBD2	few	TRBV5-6	TGTGCCAGCAGCTCACTTACGACTAGCGGGGGGGTGACCCAGTACTTC	CASSSLTTSGGVTQYF
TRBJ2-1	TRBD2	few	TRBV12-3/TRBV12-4	TGTGCCAGCAGTATACTAGCGGGGTACTACAATGAGCAGTTCTTC	CASSILAGYYNEQFF
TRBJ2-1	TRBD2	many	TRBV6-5	TGTGCCAGCAGTTACAGACTAGCGGGATATCGCCGTGAGCAGTTCTTC	CASSYRLAGYRREQFF
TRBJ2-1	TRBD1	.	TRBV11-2	TGTGCCAGCAGCTTAGACCCGGGACAGCACAATGAGCAGTTCTTC	CASSLDPGQHNEQFF
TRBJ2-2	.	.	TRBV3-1	TGTGCCAGCAGCCACGGAAAGATAAAGGGGGAAGAGCTGTTTTTT	CASSHGKIKGEELFF
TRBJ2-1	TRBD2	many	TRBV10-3	TGTGCCATCAGTGTTCTAGCGGGAGGTAGGAATGAGCAGTTCTTC	CAISVLAGGRNEQFF
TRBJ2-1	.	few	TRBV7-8	TGTGCCAGCAGCTTAGGCTGGGGGGAACCGGGGGATGAGCAGTTCTTC	CASSLGWGEPGDEQFF
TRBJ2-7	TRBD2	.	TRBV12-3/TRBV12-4	TGTGCCAGCAGTTTATTTGCGGGAGGGCCACACGAGCAGTACTTC	CASSLFAGGPHEQYF
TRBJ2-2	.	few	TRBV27	TGTGCCAGCAGTACTGGGCAGTCCGGCGGGGAGCTGTTTTTT	CASSTGQSGGELFF
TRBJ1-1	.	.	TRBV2	TGTGCCAGCAGTGCTTACTCGGGAGTGAACACTGAAGCTTTCTTT	CASSAYSGVNTEAFF
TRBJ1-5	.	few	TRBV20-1	TGCAGTGCTATTCAGGGTAGCAATCAGCCCCAGCATTTT	CSAIQGSNQPQHF
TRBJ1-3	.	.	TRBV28	TGTGCCAGCAGTTTGTATGAGGTCGGGTTCGGCACCATATATTTT	CASSLYEVGFGTIYF
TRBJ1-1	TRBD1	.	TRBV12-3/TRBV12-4	TGTGCCAGCAGCCAAGGGACAGGCGGGAACACTGAAGCTTTCTTT	CASSQGTGGNTEAFF
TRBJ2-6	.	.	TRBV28	TGTGCCAGCCAAACCTCTGGGGCCAACGTCCTGACTTTC	CASQTSGANVLTF
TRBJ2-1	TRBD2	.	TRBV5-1	TGCGCCAGCAGCTTGTCGATGATAGCGGGCTCCTACAATGAGCAGTTCTTC	CASSLSMIAGSYNEQFF
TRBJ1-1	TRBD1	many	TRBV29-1	TGCAGCGTCGCCCCCGGGACAGAAATAGCTTTCTTT	CSVAPGTEIAFF
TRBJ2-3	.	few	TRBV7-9	TGTGCCAGCAGCTCAGGGGCCGGCAGGGCCGGTTATACGCAGTATTTT	CASSSGAGRAGYTQYF
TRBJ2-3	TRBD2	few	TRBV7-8	TGTGCCAGCAGCCCCCTCGGGGTAGCGGGGGGCGCAGATACGCAGTATTTT	CASSPLGVAGGADTQYF
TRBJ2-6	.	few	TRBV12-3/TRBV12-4	TGTGCCAGCAGTGCCACGGGGGCTGGGGCCAACGTCCTGACTTTC	CASSATGAGANVLTF
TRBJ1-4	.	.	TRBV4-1	TGCGCCAGCAGCCGGAAAGCTCCGGAGGAAAAACTGTTTTTT	CASSRKAPEEKLFF
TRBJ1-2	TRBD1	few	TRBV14	TGTGCCAGCAGCCAAGAGGGACAGGTTAACTATGGCTACACCTTC	CASSQEGQVNYGYTF
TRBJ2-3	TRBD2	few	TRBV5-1	TGCGCCAGCAGCTTCAGCGGGGCTAGCACAGATACGCAGTATTTT	CASSFSGASTDTQYF